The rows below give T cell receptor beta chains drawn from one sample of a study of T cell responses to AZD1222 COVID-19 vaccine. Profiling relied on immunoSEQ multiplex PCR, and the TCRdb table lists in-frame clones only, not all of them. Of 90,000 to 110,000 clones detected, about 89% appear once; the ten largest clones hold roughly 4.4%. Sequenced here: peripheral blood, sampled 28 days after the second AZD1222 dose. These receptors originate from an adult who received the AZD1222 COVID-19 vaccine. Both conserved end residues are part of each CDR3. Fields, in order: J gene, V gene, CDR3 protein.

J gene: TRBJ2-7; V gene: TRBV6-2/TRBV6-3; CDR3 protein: CASSRGQGSVSSYEQYF
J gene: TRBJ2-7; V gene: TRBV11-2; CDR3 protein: CASSLGDSSYEQYF
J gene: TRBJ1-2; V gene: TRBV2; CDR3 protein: CASRGDRGPVANYGYTF
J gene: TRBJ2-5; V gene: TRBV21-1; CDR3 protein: CASATSAKETQYF
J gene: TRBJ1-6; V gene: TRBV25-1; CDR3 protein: CASSTGTGVSPLHF
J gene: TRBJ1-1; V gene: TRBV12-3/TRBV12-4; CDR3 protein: CASTPGGYEAFF
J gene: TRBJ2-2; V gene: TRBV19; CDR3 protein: CASSPRDLRELFF
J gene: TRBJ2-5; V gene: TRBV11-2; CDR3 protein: CASSLGPTGLGETQYF
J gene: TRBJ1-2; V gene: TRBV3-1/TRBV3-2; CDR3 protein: CASSQGPSGYGYTF
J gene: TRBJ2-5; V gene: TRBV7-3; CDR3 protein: CASSSTRDSQETQYF
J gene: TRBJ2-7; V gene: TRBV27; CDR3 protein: CASSFDFSYEQYF
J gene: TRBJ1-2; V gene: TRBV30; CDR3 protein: CAWSEGYGYTF
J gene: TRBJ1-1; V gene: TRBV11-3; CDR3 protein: CASSLSGLNTEAFF
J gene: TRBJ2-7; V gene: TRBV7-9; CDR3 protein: CASSPAELAGAHLFYEQYF
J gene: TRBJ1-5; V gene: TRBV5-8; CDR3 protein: CASSSRVGDQPQHF
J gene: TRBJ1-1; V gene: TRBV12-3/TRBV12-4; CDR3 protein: CASSIWLNTEAFF
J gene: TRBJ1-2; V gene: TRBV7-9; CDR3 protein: CASSPPGQSHYGYTF
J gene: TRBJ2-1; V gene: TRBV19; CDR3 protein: CASSMGRWSSYNEQFF
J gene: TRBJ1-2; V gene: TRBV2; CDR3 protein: CASSYDRVGYTF
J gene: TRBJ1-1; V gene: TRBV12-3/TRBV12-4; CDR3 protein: CASSPGQTEAFF
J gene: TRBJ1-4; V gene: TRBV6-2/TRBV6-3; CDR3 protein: CASSPGGRANEKLFF
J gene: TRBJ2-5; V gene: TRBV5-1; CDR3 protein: CASSLRVGLETQYF
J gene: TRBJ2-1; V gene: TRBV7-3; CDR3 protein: CASSPSVTGANEQFF
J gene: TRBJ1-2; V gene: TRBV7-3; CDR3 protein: CASSLAGGSDGYTF
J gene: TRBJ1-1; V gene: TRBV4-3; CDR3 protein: CASSQGGVNTEAFF
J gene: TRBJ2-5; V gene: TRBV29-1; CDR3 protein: CSVERRAFDETQYF